A single T cell receptor (beta chain) is shown here with its context. Its matching antigen is unknown. Described time point: week 11, during vaccination. A 20-mer mutant IDH1 peptide at 300 ug was injected subcutaneously with topical imiquimod. Newly diagnosed WHO grade 3 or 4 IDH1-mutant, ATRX-lost astrocytomas were identified in the donors. This entry comes from a study of a mutant IDH1 vaccine in newly diagnosed glioma. At the level of the study: Commencement of vaccination occurred 4-6 weeks following radiotherapy alone, or concurrently with temozolomide cycles. Patients' prior therapy spanned radiotherapy, temozolomide, or both; most underwent both. Study observations and caveats: Vaccine-induced responses were seen in approximately 93% of patients, spanning several MHC alleles.

CDR1 SNHLY and CDR2 FYNNEI come from the germline V gene. Trimming stripped 6 bases from V and 8 bases from J, with 17 bases between. The length of the CDR3 is 14 residues. Data came from immunoSEQ multiplex PCR; TCRdb stores just in-frame clones and leaves some out. The repertoire consists of about 64,000 clones, with roughly 84% occurring once and the leading ten covering about 9.4%. The material was PBMCs, obtained from a glioma patient whose treatment included an IDH1 peptide vaccine. The chain joins TRBV2 to TRBJ2-1, with D uncertain. This sequence was found in a woman aged 45 to 65 with glioma. CDR3 nucleotides: TGTGCCAGCAGGAGAGTGGACGGGTGGGATGAGCAGTTCTTC. It encodes CASRRVDGWDEQFF. Drawing the rest from reference TRBV2 and TRBJ2-1, the complete variable domain is EPEVTQTPSHQVTQMGQEVILRCVPISNHLYFYWYRQILGQKVEFLVSFYNNEISEKSEIFDDQFSVERPDGSNFTLKIRSTKLEDSAMYFCASRRVDGWDEQFFGPGTRLTVL.